This T cell receptor (beta chain) emerged from a study of T cells in Graves' hyperthyroidism and ophthalmopathy. Study observations and caveats: Most clonotypes expanded in thyroid above 0.001 were likewise present in blood.

This clonotype has at least ten counts. Its antigen is unknown. The investigators amplified TCR beta CDR3 regions from RNA transcripts. HTBI primers drove first-round RT-PCR of the TCR CDR3. TCRdb re-called the multiplex PCR reads through MiXCR, storing one row per CDR3 protein. The sample yields some 300,000 distinct CDR3 sequences, roughly 17% seen once. Graves' hyperthyroidism qualified as stable when ophthalmopathy did not progress within 18 months. The V gene's germline CDR1 is SGHRS and CDR2 YFSETQ. The CDR3 is 14 residues long. Trimming shortened V by 2 bases and J by 5 bases, and 13 bases separated the two germline ends.

The sequenced sample consisted of blood. The receptor's source is a man aged 25-40 years with Graves' hyperthyroidism. The rearrangement joins TRBV5-1 to TRBJ2-5; possible D gene TRBD2, 7 bases. The CDR3, as DNA: TGCGCCAGCAGCTTCCCGGGGGGCCGGGAGACCCAGTACTTC. This gives the protein CASSFPGGRETQYF.